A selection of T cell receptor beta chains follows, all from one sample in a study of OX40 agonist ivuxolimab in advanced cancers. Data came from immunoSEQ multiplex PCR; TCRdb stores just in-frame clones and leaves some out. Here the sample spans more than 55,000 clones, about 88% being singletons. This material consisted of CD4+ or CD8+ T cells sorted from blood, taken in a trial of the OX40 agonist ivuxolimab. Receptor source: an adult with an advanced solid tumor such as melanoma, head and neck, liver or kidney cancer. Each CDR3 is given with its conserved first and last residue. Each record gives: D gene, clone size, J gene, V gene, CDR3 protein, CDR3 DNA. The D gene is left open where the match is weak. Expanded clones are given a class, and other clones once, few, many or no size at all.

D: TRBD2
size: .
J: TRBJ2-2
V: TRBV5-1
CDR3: CASSLDLAGGLGTGELFF
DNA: TGCGCCAGCAGCTTGGACCTAGCGGGGGGGCTTGGCACCGGGGAGCTGTTTTTT

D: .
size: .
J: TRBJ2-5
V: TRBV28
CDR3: CASSPQMGGGETQYF
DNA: TGTGCCAGCAGTCCTCAAATGGGGGGCGGGGAGACCCAGTACTTC

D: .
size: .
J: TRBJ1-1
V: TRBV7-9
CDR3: CASSFGDTEAFF
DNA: TGTGCCAGCAGCTTCGGGGATACTGAAGCTTTCTTT

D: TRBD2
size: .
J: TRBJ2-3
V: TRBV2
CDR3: CASSATSGADTQYF
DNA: TGTGCCAGCAGCGCGACTAGCGGCGCAGATACGCAGTATTTT

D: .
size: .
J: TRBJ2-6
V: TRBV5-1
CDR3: CASSLDGGANVLTF
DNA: TGCGCCAGCAGCTTGGATGGTGGGGCCAACGTCCTGACTTTC

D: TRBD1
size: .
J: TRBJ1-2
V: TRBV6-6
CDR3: CASSYPDRTNYGYTF
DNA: TGTGCCAGCAGTTACCCGGACAGGACTAACTATGGCTACACCTTC

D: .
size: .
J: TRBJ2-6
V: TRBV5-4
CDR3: CASSPGDSGANVLTF
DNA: TGTGCCAGCAGCCCTGGGGACTCTGGGGCCAACGTCCTGACTTTC

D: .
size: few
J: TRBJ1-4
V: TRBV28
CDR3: CASSSLTGSDEKLFF
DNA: TGTGCCAGCAGTTCCCTGACAGGATCCGACGAAAAACTGTTTTTT

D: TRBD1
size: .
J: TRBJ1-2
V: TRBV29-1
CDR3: CSVTGTGGSGYTF
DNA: TGCAGCGTGACCGGGACAGGGGGCTCTGGCTACACCTTC

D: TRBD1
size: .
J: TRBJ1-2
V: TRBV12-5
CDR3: CASGLGRGLVYGYTF
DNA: TGTGCTAGTGGTTTGGGGAGGGGGCTGGTATATGGCTACACCTTC

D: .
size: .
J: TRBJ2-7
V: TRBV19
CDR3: CASSQDSSYEQYF
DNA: TGTGCCAGTAGCCAGGACTCCTCCTACGAGCAGTACTTC

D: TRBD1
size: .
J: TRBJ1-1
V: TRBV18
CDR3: CASSPLDRVGTEAFF
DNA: TGTGCCAGCTCACCACTGGACAGGGTGGGCACTGAAGCTTTCTTT

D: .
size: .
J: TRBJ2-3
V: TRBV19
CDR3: CASSIRGFTSTDTQYF
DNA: TGTGCCAGTAGTATTAGAGGTTTCACTAGCACAGATACGCAGTATTTT

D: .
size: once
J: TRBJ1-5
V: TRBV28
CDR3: CATARDSNQPQHF
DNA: TGTGCCACTGCGAGGGACAGCAATCAGCCCCAGCATTTT

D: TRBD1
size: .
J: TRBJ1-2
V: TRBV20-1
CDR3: CSLDRGFGYTF
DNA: TGCAGTCTTGACAGGGGTTTTGGCTACACCTTC

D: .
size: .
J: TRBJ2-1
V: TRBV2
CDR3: CASSEQGNNEQFF
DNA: TGTGCCAGCAGTGAACAGGGAAACAATGAGCAGTTCTTC

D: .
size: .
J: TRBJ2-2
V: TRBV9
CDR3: CASSVVGGNTGELFF
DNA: TGTGCCAGCAGCGTAGTGGGGGGAAACACCGGGGAGCTGTTTTTT

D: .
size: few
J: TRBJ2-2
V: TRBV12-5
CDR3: CASGSTGELFF
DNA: TGTGCTAGTGGTTCAACCGGGGAGCTGTTTTTT

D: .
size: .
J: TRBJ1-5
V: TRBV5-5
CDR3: CASSPDSLMGNQPQHF
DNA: TGTGCCAGCAGCCCGGACTCTCTCATGGGCAATCAGCCCCAGCATTTT

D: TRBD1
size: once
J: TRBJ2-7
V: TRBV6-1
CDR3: CASRVWGTDYEQYF
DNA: TGTGCCAGCAGGGTGTGGGGGACAGACTACGAGCAGTACTTC

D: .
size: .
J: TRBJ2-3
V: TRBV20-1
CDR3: CSTRRGDTQYF
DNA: TGCAGTACAAGACGGGGAGATACGCAGTATTTT

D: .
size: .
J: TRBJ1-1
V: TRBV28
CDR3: CASTPRGHMNTEAFF
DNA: TGTGCCAGCACCCCCCGGGGTCACATGAACACTGAAGCTTTCTTT

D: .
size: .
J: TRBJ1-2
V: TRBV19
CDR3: CASNNRGMKLYGYTF
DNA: TGTGCCAGTAATAATAGGGGAATGAAACTCTATGGCTACACCTTC

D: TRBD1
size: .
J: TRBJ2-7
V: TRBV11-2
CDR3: CASSLAGQGRYEQYF
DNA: TGTGCCAGCAGCTTAGCGGGACAGGGGCGCTACGAGCAGTACTTC

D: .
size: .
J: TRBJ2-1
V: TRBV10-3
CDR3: CAISPDNEQFF
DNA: TGTGCCATTAGCCCCGACAATGAGCAGTTCTTC

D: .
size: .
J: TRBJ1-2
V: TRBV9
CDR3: CASSVVPDGYGNTF
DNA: TGTGCCAGCAGCGTAGTCCCAGACGGCTATGGCAACACCTTC

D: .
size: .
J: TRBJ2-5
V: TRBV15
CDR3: CATSSGDSEETQYF
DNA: TGTGCCACCAGCAGTGGTGACTCGGAGGAGACCCAGTACTTC

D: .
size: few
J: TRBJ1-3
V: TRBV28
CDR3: CASFRSSGTIYF
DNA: TGTGCCAGCTTTCGGTCCAGTGGCACCATATATTTT

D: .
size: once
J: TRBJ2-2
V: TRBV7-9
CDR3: CASSLAGVSGELFF
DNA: TGTGCCAGCAGCTTAGCGGGGGTTTCCGGGGAGCTGTTTTTT

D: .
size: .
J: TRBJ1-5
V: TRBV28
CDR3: CASSFRSARGGRQPQHF
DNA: TGTGCCAGCAGTTTTAGATCGGCCAGGGGAGGAAGGCAGCCCCAGCATTTT

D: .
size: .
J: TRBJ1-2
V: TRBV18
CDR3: CASEGTASYGYTF
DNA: TGTGCCAGCGAAGGTACGGCAAGCTATGGCTACACCTTC

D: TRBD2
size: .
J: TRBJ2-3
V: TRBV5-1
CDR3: CASSPAAIPGGPDTQYF
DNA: TGCGCCAGCAGCCCAGCGGCGATACCGGGAGGTCCAGATACGCAGTATTTT

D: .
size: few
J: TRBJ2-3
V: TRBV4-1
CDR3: CASSQDLGPDTQYF
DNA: TGCGCCAGCAGCCAAGATCTGGGCCCAGATACGCAGTATTTT

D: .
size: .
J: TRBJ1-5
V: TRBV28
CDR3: CASSFGFGGNQPQHF
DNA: TGTGCCAGCAGTTTTGGTTTTGGCGGAAATCAGCCCCAGCATTTT

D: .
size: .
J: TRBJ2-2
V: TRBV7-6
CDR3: CASSPPGALAGELFF
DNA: TGTGCCAGCAGCCCCCCTGGGGCCCTGGCCGGGGAGCTGTTTTTT

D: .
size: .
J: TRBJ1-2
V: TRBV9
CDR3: CASRIPYGYTF
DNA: TGTGCCAGCAGGATCCCCTATGGCTACACCTTC

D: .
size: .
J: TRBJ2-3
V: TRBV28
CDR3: CASSRTEITDTQYF
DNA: TGTGCCAGCAGTCGGACAGAGATCACAGATACGCAGTATTTT

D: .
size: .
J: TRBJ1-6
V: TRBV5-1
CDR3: CASSLEGRVDSPLHF
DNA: TGCGCCAGCAGCTTGGAGGGCAGGGTAGATTCACCCCTCCACTTT

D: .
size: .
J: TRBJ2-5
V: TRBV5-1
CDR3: CASSLGASGFQETQYF
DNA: TGTGCCAGCAGCTTGGGGGCTAGCGGATTTCAAGAGACCCAGTACTTC

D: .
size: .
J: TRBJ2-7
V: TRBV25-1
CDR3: CASSDPLRGNEQYF
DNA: TGTGCCAGCAGTGACCCTCTCAGGGGAAACGAGCAGTACTTC

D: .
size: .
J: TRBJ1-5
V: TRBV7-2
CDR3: CASSSRNHQPQHF
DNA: TGTGCCAGCAGCTCAAGGAACCATCAGCCCCAGCATTTT

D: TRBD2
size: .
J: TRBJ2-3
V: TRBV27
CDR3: CASSGVGAGGPDTQYF
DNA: TGTGCCAGCAGTGGGGTTGGGGCGGGGGGGCCAGATACGCAGTATTTT

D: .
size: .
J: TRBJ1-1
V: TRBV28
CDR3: CASSFSAGRNTEAFF
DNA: TGTGCCAGCAGTTTTAGTGCAGGGCGAAACACTGAAGCTTTCTTT

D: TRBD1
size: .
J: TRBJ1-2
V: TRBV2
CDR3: CASRGQGAWGYTF
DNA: TGTGCCAGCAGAGGCCAGGGGGCATGGGGCTACACCTTC

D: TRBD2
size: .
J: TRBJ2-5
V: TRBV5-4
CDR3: CASSQGLAGVETQYF
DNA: TGTGCCAGCAGCCAGGGACTAGCGGGAGTGGAGACCCAGTACTTC

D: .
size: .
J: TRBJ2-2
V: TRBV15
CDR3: CATSRDSFRSSTGELFF
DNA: TGTGCCACCAGCAGAGATTCCTTCAGATCGAGCACCGGGGAGCTGTTTTTT

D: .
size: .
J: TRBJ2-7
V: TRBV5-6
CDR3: CASSRAWAYEQYF
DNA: TGTGCCAGCAGTAGGGCCTGGGCCTACGAGCAGTACTTC

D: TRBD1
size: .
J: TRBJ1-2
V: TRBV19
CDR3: CASRPDRGRIYGYTF
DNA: TGTGCCAGTAGGCCCGACAGGGGGCGAATCTATGGCTACACCTTC

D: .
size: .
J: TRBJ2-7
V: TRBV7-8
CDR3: CASSLTRSYEQYF
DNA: TGTGCCAGCAGCTTAACTCGGTCCTACGAGCAGTACTTC

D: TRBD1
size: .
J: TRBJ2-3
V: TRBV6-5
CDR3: CASSYNRGTDTQYF
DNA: TGTGCCAGCAGTTACAACAGGGGGACAGATACGCAGTATTTT

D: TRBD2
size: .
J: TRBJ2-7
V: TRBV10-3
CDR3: CAISPRDGRDTYEQYF
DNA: TGTGCCATCTCCCCCCGGGACGGGAGGGATACCTACGAGCAGTACTTC

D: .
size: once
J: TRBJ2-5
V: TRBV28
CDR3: CASSFTLEETQYF
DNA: TGTGCCAGCAGTTTTACCCTAGAAGAGACCCAGTACTTC